A single sample gave rise to the 31 T cell receptor beta chains below, sequenced in a study of shared clonotypes between healthy human individuals. Only in-frame clones appear in the TCRdb table, and some are missing; sequencing was by immunoSEQ multiplex PCR. The repertoire holds hundreds of thousands of clones, with 95% to 98% as singletons. CD8 cells regarded as naive lacked CD45RO, were positively chosen for CCR7, and omitted terminally differentiated effector memory CD45RA+ cells. What was sequenced was naive CD8+ T cells sorted from blood. These receptors all come from a young man in good health.

This rearrangement joins TRBV6-6 to TRBJ1-2; D unresolved. CDR3 length: 14 residues. Germline CDR1 reads MNHNY; CDR2 reads SVGAGI (reference sequence). With 2 bases removed from V and 0 bases from J, the gap between germline ends came to 7 bases. This CDR3 is CASSYSPPNYGYTF. The CDR3 nucleotides are TGTGCCAGCAGTTACAGTCCTCCTAACTATGGCTACACCTTC.

V gene TRBV27 combines with J gene TRBJ1-2, with a weak D call TRBD1 (6 bases). Germline CDR1 reads MNHEY; CDR2 reads SMNVEV (reference sequence). Trimming cost V 5 bases and J 7 bases, with 14 bases left between them. CDR3 length equals 13 residues. The CDR3 coding sequence is TGTGCCAGCAGTCCCTACCCGGACAGTGGCTACACCTTC. Protein: CASSPYPDSGYTF.

V usage is TRBV19 and J usage is TRBJ1-3; D is undetermined. V was clipped by 5 bases and J by 1 base, with 9 bases between them. CDR3 length: 14 amino acids. CDR1 is LNHDA, CDR2 SQIVND, per germline (reference sequence). CDR3 amino acids: CASSEFTSGNTIYF. The CDR3 nucleotides read TGTGCCAGTAGTGAGTTTACTTCTGGAAACACCATATATTTT.

The V call is TRBV9, the J call TRBJ2-2; D remains ambiguous. V was pared by 3 bases and J by 0 bases, with 15 bases between. Germline-derived CDR1 and CDR2 are SGDLS and YYNGEE. This CDR3 is built from 17 residues. The CDR3, as DNA: TGTGCCAGCAGCGCCCCGCTTAGTCTTTCGAACACCGGGGAGCTGTTTTTT. As protein: CASSAPLSLSNTGELFF.

The chain couples TRBV2 to TRBJ2-7; a weak D match, TRBD1 (5 bases). This CDR3 contains 12 residues. CDR1 is SNHLY, CDR2 FYNNEI, per germline. V was pared by 7 bases and J by 12 bases, with 19 bases between. The CDR3 reads CASTPTGRESYF. In DNA form, the CDR3 reads TGTGCCAGCACCCCCACGGGCAGGGAATCGTACTTC.

This rearrangement joins TRBV7-8 to TRBJ2-7, with 11 positions matching TRBD2. This CDR3 has 15 residues. Germline V lookup: CDR1 SGHVS, CDR2 FQNEAQ. The trim removed 4 bases at V and 3 bases at J, leaving 5 bases unmatched. Written as DNA, the CDR3 is TGTGCCAGCAGCTCTTTAGCGGGAGGGATCTACGAGCAGTACTTC. This gives the protein CASSSLAGGIYEQYF.

The chain is built from TRBV7-2 and TRBJ2-1, with D possibly TRBD2 on 5 matching bases. V was cut by 8 bases and J by 8 bases, with 16 bases left in between. Per the germline V gene, CDR1 is SGHTA and CDR2 is FQGNSA. The CDR3 extends over 13 amino acids. For the CDR3, the DNA is TGTGCCAGCGGAGGAACTCGGCGCGATGAGCAGTTCTTC. Its protein is CASGGTRRDEQFF.

CDR3 nucleotide sequence: TGTGCCAGCAGCGAGCAGGGGGGAGGGACTGAAGCTTTCTTT. Protein product: CASSEQGGGTEAFF. The rearrangement links TRBV7-8 to TRBJ1-1; TRBD1 aligns across 7 bases. Germline-derived CDR1 and CDR2 are SGHVS and FQNEAQ. The CDR3 is 14 residues long. V gave up 5 bases and J gave up 5 bases; unmatched junction bases: 8.

This sequence joins TRBV6-6 and TRBJ2-7, with TRBD1 as a possible D gene (5 bases). Germline values: CDR1 MNHNY, CDR2 SVGAGI (reference sequence). The CDR3 length is 14 residues. With 5 bases removed from V and 2 bases from J, the gap between germline ends came to 13 bases. The CDR3 DNA reads as TGTGCCAGCAGTGCTAGTAGGGGTCCCTACGAGCAGTACTTC. It is translated as CASSASRGPYEQYF.

The chain joins TRBV15 to TRBJ1-1; TRBD1 agrees at 12 bases. Germline V gives CDR1 LNHNV, CDR2 YYDKDF (reference sequence). The CDR3 covers 14 residues. Trimming removed 0 bases from V and 11 bases from J; junction bases left unmatched: 4. As DNA, the CDR3 is TGTGCCACCAGCAGAGATAGGGACAGGGGGCTGGCTTTCTTT. Translating gives CATSRDRDRGLAFF.

This chain links TRBV11-2 with TRBJ2-7; D gene ambiguous. CDR1 and CDR2 from the germline V gene are SGHAT and FQNNGV. This CDR3 region has 11 residues. V lost 5 bases to trimming and J lost 2 bases, with 4 bases between them. The CDR3 region is CASSATYEQYF. The CDR3 region has the DNA TGTGCCAGCAGCGCAACCTACGAGCAGTACTTC.

This chain uses TRBV5-1 with TRBJ1-4, with 8 bases that match TRBD1. The trim removed 4 bases at V and 4 bases at J, leaving 6 bases unmatched. The CDR3 extends over 15 amino acids. Germline V CDR1 and CDR2: SGHRS, YFSETQ. The CDR3 loop is CASSGRTGSNEKLFF. The CDR3 DNA reads TGCGCCAGCAGCGGAAGGACAGGGAGTAATGAAAAACTGTTTTTT.

V gene TRBV27 combines with J gene TRBJ2-1; 11 nucleotides line up with TRBD2. V shed 7 bases and J 6 bases; nucleotides not matched to a gene: 8. The CDR3 is made up of 15 amino acids. Germline V CDR1 and CDR2: MNHEY, SMNVEV (reference sequence). The chain's CDR3 is CASTQLAGAGNEQFF. CDR3 DNA: TGTGCCAGCACCCAACTAGCGGGAGCGGGCAATGAGCAGTTCTTC.

The chain has TRBV4-1 and TRBJ2-1; the match to TRBD2 covers 10 bases. Trimming removed 3 bases from V and 8 bases from J; junction bases left unmatched: 4. The CDR3 extends over 14 amino acids. Germline CDR1 is MGHRA and CDR2 is YSYEKL. The CDR3 DNA reads TGCGCCAGCAGCCACCTAGCGGGAGCGGATGAGCAGTTCTTC. Translation: CASSHLAGADEQFF.

The chain employs TRBV10-3 and TRBJ2-7, with TRBD1 identical over 7 bases. V shed 5 bases and J 3 bases; nucleotides not matched to a gene: 4. The CDR3 runs 13 residues. Per the germline V gene, CDR1 is ENHRY and CDR2 is SYGVKD. CDR3 nucleotide sequence: TGTGCCATCAGTTCGACAGGGAGCTACGAGCAGTACTTC. This codes for CAISSTGSYEQYF.

The chain is built from TRBV30 and TRBJ1-1; D might be TRBD1 (5 bases). The CDR3 covers 12 residues. V dropped 4 bases and J dropped 4 bases, with 10 bases sitting between them. Germline V gene data show CDR1 as GTSNPN and CDR2 as SVGIG (reference sequence). CDR3 loop: CAWNRGSTEAFF. CDR3 bases: TGTGCCTGGAATAGGGGCAGCACTGAAGCTTTCTTT.

The V call is TRBV7-9, the J call TRBJ2-7; 11 nucleotides align to TRBD2. V shed 6 bases and J 4 bases; nucleotides not matched to a gene: 14. The CDR3 sequence is 17 residues long. Germline V gene lookup returns CDR1 SEHNR and CDR2 FQNEAQ (reference sequence). The CDR3 DNA reads TGTGCCAGCAGAGATGGCCGCCGCACTAGCGGGAGTTACGAGCAGTACTTC. Its protein is CASRDGRRTSGSYEQYF.

This chain connects TRBV19 to TRBJ2-3; TRBD2 matches at 9 bases. This CDR3 is 20 amino acids long. The V gene's germline CDR1 is LNHDA and CDR2 SQIVND (reference sequence). V shed 1 base and J 0 bases; nucleotides not matched to a gene: 14. CDR3 region: CASSIGPRVSGSASTDTQYF. CDR3 nucleotide sequence: TGTGCCAGTAGTATAGGCCCCCGGGTTAGCGGGAGCGCTAGCACAGATACGCAGTATTTT.

The rearrangement joins TRBV7-9 to TRBJ2-1; 14 positions match TRBD2. Germline CDR1 reads SEHNR; CDR2 reads FQNEAQ (reference sequence). V was clipped by 1 base and J by 8 bases; unmatched bases: 10. The CDR3 runs 18 residues. The CDR3 region is CASSLEPVGLAGVHEQFF. The CDR3, as DNA: TGTGCCAGCAGCTTAGAGCCCGTGGGACTAGCGGGAGTGCATGAGCAGTTCTTC.

For this clone: The junction departs from the called germline gene at one end, perhaps through a read error. The chain links TRBV13 to TRBJ2-3, with 8 bases identical to TRBD2. Germline loops: CDR1 PRHDT, CDR2 FYEKMQ (reference sequence). The CDR3 spans 16 residues. This CDR3 reads CASSSPGSGSTDTQYF. In nucleotides, the CDR3 is TGTGCCAGCAGCTCCCCTGGGAGCGGGAGCACCGATACGCAGTATTTT.

In its sample, this clone was seen once. The chain employs TRBV4-3 and TRBJ2-1, with TRBD2 identical over 9 bases. Germline lookup yields CDR1 LGHNA and CDR2 YSLEER. Losses at the gene ends were 0 bases for V and 4 bases for J; bases not matched to a gene: 7. CDR3 length equals 17 residues. DNA of the CDR3: TGCGCCAGCAGCCAAGATCGGGGCGGGAGGGGATACAATGAGCAGTTCTTC. Translating gives CASSQDRGGRGYNEQFF.

The chain combines TRBV9 with TRBJ2-5; D perhaps matches TRBD2 (6 bases). Germline loops: CDR1 SGDLS, CDR2 YYNGEE. The V end lost 4 bases, the J end lost 5 bases, and 24 bases lay between the germline ends. CDR3 length: 17 residues. CDR3: CASSPRTVNMEGETQYF. The CDR3 region has the DNA TGTGCCAGCAGCCCCCGGACGGTGAACATGGAGGGGGAGACCCAGTACTTC.

The rearrangement links TRBV27 to TRBJ1-2, with TRBD1 as a possible D gene (5 bases). Trimming stripped 3 bases from V and 3 bases from J, with 11 bases between. CDR3 length equals 14 residues. From germline, CDR1 is MNHEY and CDR2 SMNVEV (reference sequence). Here the CDR3 DNA reads TGTGCCAGCAGTTTCCAGGGTTCCCACTATGGCTACACCTTC. The encoded protein is CASSFQGSHYGYTF.

The V and J genes are TRBV27 and TRBJ2-1, with TRBD1 as a possible D gene (6 bases). V lost 0 bases and J 2 bases, leaving 11 bases between the germline ends. CDR3 size: 16 residues. The V gene's germline CDR1 is MNHEY and CDR2 SMNVEV (reference sequence). CDR3 amino acids: CASSLSRTEAYNEQFF. As DNA, the CDR3 is TGTGCCAGCAGTTTATCGAGGACAGAAGCCTACAATGAGCAGTTCTTC.

Note on this clone: The same CDR3 can be traced to other DNA sequences in this sample. The gene calls are TRBV29-1 and TRBJ2-3, with D possibly TRBD1 on 5 matching bases. Trimming took off 4 bases at V and 1 base at J, with 9 bases between the two ends. The CDR3 sequence is 13 residues long. CDR1 is SQVTM, CDR2 ANQGSEA, per germline. CDR3 in DNA: TGCAGCGTTGGCAGGGCAGGCACAGATACGCAGTATTTT. As protein: CSVGRAGTDTQYF.

The genes are TRBV7-3 and TRBJ1-2, with TRBD1 matching over 11 bases. The CDR3 runs to 16 residues. J lost 7 bases, V lost 0 bases, and 7 bases had no gene match. Germline CDR1 is SGHTA and CDR2 is FQGTGA. CDR3 region: CASSLTRTGGSGGYTF. The CDR3 DNA reads as TGTGCCAGCAGCTTAACTAGGACAGGGGGCTCTGGTGGCTACACCTTC. Looking up the rest from reference TRBV7-3 and TRBJ1-2 gives the full variable domain: GAGVSQTPSNKVTEKGKYVELRCDPISGHTALYWYRQSLGQGPEFLIYFQGTGAADDSGLPNDRFFAVRPEGSVSTLKIQRTERGDSAVYLCASSLTRTGGSGGYTFGSGTRLTVV.

This chain joins TRBV30 and TRBJ1-5; 10 nucleotides agree with TRBD1. Germline V lookup: CDR1 GTSNPN, CDR2 SVGIG (reference sequence). V was pared by 0 bases and J by 8 bases, with 10 bases of the junction left unmatched. The CDR3 sequence is 16 residues long. The CDR3 DNA is TGTGCCTGGAGTGTCGGGGACAGGGGAATCAGTGAGCCCCAGCATTTT. It translates to CAWSVGDRGISEPQHF.

In its sample, this clone was seen once. V gene TRBV5-4 combines with J gene TRBJ2-5; D possibly corresponds to TRBD2 (6 bases). The germline V gene has CDR1 SGHNT and CDR2 YYREEE (reference sequence). Trimming pared 0 bases from V and 5 bases from J, leaving 20 bases between. The CDR3 runs 17 residues. CDR3 coding DNA: TGTGCCAGCAGCTTGGTTGGATCGGGGGTGGCGGAGGAGACCCAGTACTTC. Translation: CASSLVGSGVAEETQYF.

V is TRBV6-5 and J is TRBJ2-7, with 7 bases aligning to TRBD1. V lost 2 bases to trimming and J lost 3 bases; unmatched junction nucleotides: 4. The CDR3 is 14 amino acids. Germline lookup yields CDR1 MNHEY and CDR2 SVGAGI. The DNA for the CDR3 is TGTGCCAGCAGTTACGGACAGGAAGACTACGAGCAGTACTTC. As protein: CASSYGQEDYEQYF.

The CDR3, as DNA: TGCGCCAGCAGCTTTAGCGGGGGGTTCTACGAGCAGTACTTC. Translating it yields CASSFSGGFYEQYF. The V and J genes are TRBV5-1 and TRBJ2-7; TRBD2 aligns across 10 bases. Unmatched junction bases numbered 2, after V lost 2 bases and J lost 3 bases. This CDR3 comprises 14 residues. CDR1 is SGHRS and CDR2 is YFSETQ in the germline V gene.

The J gene is TRBJ2-7, the V gene TRBV11-2; maybe TRBD2 (7 bases). Trimming cost V 7 bases and J 3 bases, with 22 bases left between them. Germline loops: CDR1 SGHAT, CDR2 FQNNGV. The CDR3 totals 16 residues. CDR3 bases: TGTGCCAGCATCAGCGGGACACCCACCCGGAACTACGAGCAGTACTTC. Amino acids: CASISGTPTRNYEQYF.